This TCR beta chain was identified in a study of blood T cell repertoires in COVID-19. Across the whole study: Both acute and convalescent COVID-19 samples were obtained from the United States, Italy and Spain. Sample material is recorded as cDNA or gDNA derived from T cells, B-cell-depleted T cells, or PBMCs.

Seattle enrolled patients during active infection and tracked them longitudinally. Here immunoSEQ multiplex PCR was the method, and the copy in TCRdb shows in-frame clones only, minus some. In the table there are around 100,000 clones, approximately 86% of which are singletons. This CDR3 contains 13 residues. The germline V gene has CDR1 SNHLY and CDR2 FYNNEI. V shed 6 bases and J 5 bases; nucleotides not matched to a gene: 0. This TCR came from a woman aged 50 to 60 with COVID-19, enrolled during active disease. This chain joins TRBV2 and TRBJ1-5; TRBD1 agrees at 11 bases. Sequencing was done on a sample of peripheral blood. CDR3 region: CASRGQGDQPQHF. CDR3 sequence (DNA): TGTGCCAGCAGGGGACAGGGGGATCAGCCCCAGCATTTT.